This T cell receptor (beta chain) was identified during a study of blood T cell repertoires in COVID-19. Trimming removed 4 bases from V and 7 bases from J; junction bases left unmatched: 15. The germline CDR1 and CDR2 sequences are SGHRS and YFSETQ. The CDR3 has 18 amino acids. Original data processing: How many nucleated cells were present was estimated from reference gene primer amplification. TCRdb keeps only in-frame clones here, not all; method: immunoSEQ multiplex PCR. D and trimming were read from the DNA, whereas the V and J calls and clone size are those reported in that table. The data show some 270,000 clones, around 85% seen once.

The V and J genes are TRBV5-1 and TRBJ2-1, with 12 bases matching TRBD2. The sequence was obtained from a human donor with COVID-19, enrolled during active disease. The donor label of this sample is uncertain. The sequenced material came from peripheral blood. CDR3 amino acids: CASSLPLRLAGDKNEQFF. The CDR3 coding sequence is TGCGCCAGCAGCCTACCCTTACGACTAGCGGGAGATAAGAATGAGCAGTTCTTC. Combining the CDR3 with reference TRBV5-1 and TRBJ2-1 gives the whole variable domain KAGVTQTPRYLIKTRGQQVTLSCSPISGHRSVSWYQQTPGQGLQFLFEYFSETQRNKGNFPGRFSGRQFSNSRSEMNVSTLELGDSALYLCASSLPLRLAGDKNEQFFGPGTRLTVL.